This T cell receptor beta chain was sequenced in a study of cytomegalovirus exposure and HLA in healthy donors (dated by TCRdb to about 2017). About the investigation overall: According to an earlier analysis of 550 to 700 of the donors, about 179 million T cells yielded roughly 110 million unique TCR beta sequences and about 300 Gb of sequence data. About 310 gigabases of sequencing data and approximately 80 million unique TCR sequences were included in an early release covering 550 to 800 HLA-typed donors. Among the roughly 400 genotyped donors, under 90% belonged to the genetic ancestry cluster associated with self-reported Caucasian donors. The aim of the study was to test whether cataloging public T cell receptors could identify signatures of past pathogen exposure. The study profiled the T cell repertoires of hundreds of subjects by immunosequencing and related them to cytomegalovirus serostatus. Besides the first cohort of approximately 670 subjects, a separate validation cohort made up of around 120 different subjects was used. To predict cytomegalovirus infection status, the study brought together high-throughput TCR immunosequencing, statistical association of individual TCRs with disease status, and machine learning. In a later analysis, previously published TCR beta repertoires from 550 to 700 donors were re-analyzed and high-resolution HLA genotyping was added so that TCR occurrence patterns could be studied. Rather than drawing on any new phenotypic data, the later analysis identified candidate immune exposures from TCR beta sequences and the way those sequences occurred across donors. In an earlier analysis of around 540 of the donors, high-throughput TCR beta sequencing was used to judge whether each TCR beta V gene segment behaved as functional or pseudogenic. Donor age, sex, ethnicity and CMV serostatus were compiled alongside the repertoire data. Genome-wide SNP genotypes for about three fifths of the roughly 670 donors were used in a later genetic analysis, which treated that subset as a discovery cohort. Every repertoire in the discovery cohort had been generated on one and the same sequencing platform. HLA typing included class I and class II loci at four-digit resolution. The number of donors typed differed by locus, with about 629-630 for A, B, C, DRB1 and DQB1, around 520 for DQA1, over 600 for DPA1, and under 490 for DPB1. A handful of DR-DQ haplotypes were handled as single units for association and clustering because linkage in the cohort was strong. On average, around 240,000 unique TCR beta nucleotide sequences were sequenced per donor among about 400 genotyped donors of the cohort, with 15% to 20% of those sequences being non-productive. The paper's findings and limits, for the study overall: Correlated functional status among segregating V segments might be attributable to linkage disequilibrium, but an unknown experimental factor could not be ruled out. A further reported finding was that TCR beta sequences accurately predicted the HLA-A and HLA-B alleles for most subjects in the first cohort. In both the original and validation cohorts, the classifier was reported to diagnose cytomegalovirus status with high specificity and sensitivity. A cluster of highly shared sequence variants was judged likely to represent a technical artifact of the sequencing pipeline. Assigning TCR associations to individual alleles was difficult when HLA alleles, especially DR and DQ, strongly co-occurred. A later analysis found that TCR association rates varied across HLA loci, with DRB1 alleles showing the most associated TCRs and HLA-C alleles the fewest. In the study, about 150 TCR beta chains were listed as associated with cytomegalovirus. Because HLA typing was unavailable for some donors at each locus, only the typed subset was used in association tests. In a later analysis, several top co-occurrence clusters were reported to appear linked to parvovirus B19, influenza, CMV and Epstein-Barr virus. Broadly in line with IMGT annotations, most TCR beta V segments showed up in productive rearrangements about 90% or about 30% of the time in an earlier analysis of several hundred of the donors. It was suggested by the authors that the approach could potentially be generalized to other disease states and immunological phenotypes. The cohort was sequenced for TCR beta chains only, and without alpha or paired-chain data the features that could be detected were limited. At a false discovery rate of 0.05, a later analysis linked fewer than 20,000 TCR beta sequences to specific HLA alleles. In a later analysis, most CMV-associated TCR beta chains were found to appear HLA-restricted, with HLA associations seemingly driven largely by CMV exposure. Over 15 rarely observed V segments, including chromosome 9 orphons, were excluded from the earlier analysis of some 590 of the donors because counts were too low. A later genetic analysis reported fewer N-insertions in productive TCRs among donors in an Asian-associated ancestry cluster than the roughly 650-donor mean. Most TCR sequences were observed very rarely across donors, whereas some public TCRs were present in many individuals. In a later genetic analysis, a missense DCLRE1C variant was associated with V-gene and J-gene trimming of TCR beta chains, and the association was replicated in an independent cohort. A few of the identified cytomegalovirus-associated TCR beta chains were confirmed in vitro to be specific for cytomegalovirus antigens. In a later analysis, HLA-associated TCR beta chains showed more clonal expansion and lower generation probabilities than non-associated chains that were equally common. CMV serostatus was the only immune exposure information available for the cohort. The presence/absence analyses assumed that sequencing depth was roughly uniform across donors, and that assumption may not be true.

In total, approximately 610 healthy bone marrow donors made up the cohort. All cohort members were sampled while nominally healthy, although unrecorded immune exposures were likely present. The donor was CMV seropositive and belonged to the group of 250 to 300 seropositive cohort members. Every donor gave a peripheral blood sample, and the peripheral blood mononuclear cells from that sample were used for TCR beta sequencing. The Qiagen DNeasy Blood Extraction Kit was used to extract genomic DNA from the blood cell samples. Concerning this clone: Its antigen is currently not known. No base quality values were provided; no much bigger clone lies one nucleotide off.

Libraries were made using the immunoSEQ multiplex PCR assay. For the multiplex PCR, a mixture combining 60 forward primers for TCR Vbeta segments and 13 reverse primers for TCR Jbeta segments was used. Amplification of the CDR3 region of rearranged TCR beta genes was performed with a multiplex PCR assay on genomic DNA. Amplified TCR beta libraries were sequenced as 87-base-pair reads on the Illumina HiSeq System. As for the original processing: Across the 600 to 700 repertoires, a later analysis counted some 81 million unique TCR beta chains, 8.5 million to 12 million of which were shared by at least two donors. Raw reads were error-corrected and collapsed into unique sequences with a nearest-neighbor algorithm that merged closely related sequences to remove PCR and sequencing errors. To assign V, D and J gene segments, CDR3 sequences were aligned to IMGT reference sequences. For a sequence to be retained, at least a six-nucleotide match to both a V gene segment and a J gene segment was required. A rearrangement was called productive if the CDR3 had no stop codons and remained in frame with V and J, and every other rearrangement was called non-productive. Following IMGT convention, CDR3 was defined as the stretch from the second conserved V-encoded cysteine up to the conserved J-encoded phenylalanine. The earlier analysis of a few hundred of the donors excluded sequences that lacked an unambiguous match to a single V gene segment. An earlier analysis of approximately 590 of the donors classified V segments as functional when productive rearrangements were above 56.7% and as segregating when the standard deviation between donors was above 5%. A statistical classification framework was built for diagnosing cytomegalovirus status from the catalog of TCR beta chain sequences. V and J gene assignment, in a later analysis, came from comparing TCR nucleotide sequences with IMGT/GENE-DB human TR gene sequences. The TCRdist pipeline was used in a later analysis to assign CDR3 sequences and most-parsimonious VDJ recombination scenarios. In a later analysis, every TCR beta chain was defined by the combination of its CDR3 amino acid sequence and its V-gene family, and reads without a unique V-gene family were dropped. A later analysis removed 592 highly shared, low-generation-probability nucleotide sequences to deal with suspected cross-contamination and a sequencing artifact. For each public chain, a later analysis derived a clonal expansion index from normalized ranks of inferred template counts within each repertoire. In a later analysis, generation probabilities were computed using a VDJ recombination model fitted to out-of-frame rearrangements, and the results were checked against IGoR. In a later analysis, TCR-TCR, TCR-HLA and TCR-CMV co-occurrence was scored with hypergeometric tests, and a repertoire-size bias correction was applied to TCR pairs. In a later analysis, false discovery rates were estimated by permuting HLA or CMV assignments 20 times. In a later analysis, co-occurring TCRs were grouped using DBSCAN, and TCRdist sequence similarity was added for clustering within HLA-allele-positive subsets. Repertoires with fewer than 30,000 or more than 120,000 public chains, plus five repertoires with anomalous nucleotide sharing, were excluded from co-occurrence clustering. TCRdb provides this immuneACCESS table in a form limited to in-frame rearrangements. Some clones are lacking; in checked studies, under half of them reflect an unresolved V gene, and why the rest are absent is not known. D and trimming come from the DNA, and the V and J calls and clone size come from that table. The table for this sample lists under 200,000 clones; 65% to 70% of them were counted only once. Roughly 4% of the sample belongs to the ten largest clones.

Sequenced sample: PBMCs. The source is a young woman in good health and CMV-seropositive.

The CDR3 reads as follows: CAWSVAADTQYF. The sequenced DNA: TGTGCCTGGAGTGTAGCGGCCGATACGCAGTATTTT. The receptor chain draws on TRBV30 and TRBJ2-3, with a tentative D gene TRBD2 over 5 matching bases. Trimming removed 0 bases from V and 6 bases from J, leaving 7 bases between the germline ends. The CDR3 holds 12 amino acids from the cysteine to the phenylalanine. The entry retains the CDR3 DNA only, 36 bases that are in frame from base 1. CDR1 and CDR2 were assigned from the germline V gene (reference sequence) as GTSNPN and SVGIG.